The text below deals with one TCR beta chain. Its antigen target is currently unknown. No much larger clone exists at a distance of one base, and base qualities are not known. The donors were included in the validation cohort of roughly 120 subjects, a group kept apart from the roughly 670-subject first cohort. The record originates from a study of cytomegalovirus exposure and HLA in healthy donors (dated by TCRdb to the late 2010s). Study-level background: A later analysis indicated that the roughly 130 validation repertoires were generated on the platform also employed for the approximately 700 repertoires of the first cohort. The study aimed to test whether cataloging public T cell receptors could reveal signatures of past pathogen exposure. A separate validation cohort of approximately 120 different subjects was used in addition to the 666-subject first cohort. To predict cytomegalovirus infection status, the study brought together high-throughput TCR immunosequencing, statistical association of individual TCRs with disease status, and machine learning. Overall results and qualifications from the work: It was suggested by the authors that the approach could potentially be generalized to other disease states and immunological phenotypes. Most TCR sequences were seen in very few donors, while some public TCRs were found in many individuals. The classifier was reported to diagnose cytomegalovirus status with high specificity and sensitivity in both the original and validation cohorts. In vitro tests confirmed that three of the cytomegalovirus-associated TCR beta chains recognize cytomegalovirus antigens. In a later analysis, TCRs clustered in the first cohort were found to also tend to co-occur in the roughly 120 validation repertoires, with around 94% of cluster scores above 0. A later analysis lacked HLA typing for the validation cohort, so it scored co-occurrence in that cohort across all 120 or so repertoires. The study gave a list of about 170 TCR beta chains associated with cytomegalovirus.

The germline V gene provides CDR1 MGHDK and CDR2 SYGVNS. The CDR3 runs 15 amino acids, cysteine and phenylalanine included. The DNA shown is the 45-base CDR3, in frame from base 1. The trim is 2 bases for V and 1 base for J, with a gap of 11 bases between the germline ends. Library construction relied on the immunoSEQ multiplex PCR assay. The authors processed their data as follows. A statistical classification framework was developed to diagnose cytomegalovirus status using the catalog of TCR beta chain sequences. This immuneACCESS table, as held by TCRdb, lists in-frame sequences with V and J called but not all clones. Of the missing ones, under half trace to an unresolved V gene in checked studies; the others have no known cause. The V and J calls and the clone size are those of that table, but D and trimming were determined from the DNA. Counted in this sample were 130,000 to 150,000 clones; approximately 86% of them appeared once. Roughly 4.5% of the sample lies in the top ten.

This clonotype was sampled from a man younger than 35 in good health and CMV-seropositive. This chain joins TRBV25-1 to TRBJ1-1; the D gene is unclear. The sample consisted of PBMCs. The nucleotides read TGTGCCAGCAGTGAAACAGATGGTGGGAACACTGAAGCTTTCTTT. Its amino acids are CASSETDGGNTEAFF. Joined to the reference TRBV25-1 and TRBJ1-1 proteins, this CDR3 gives the full variable domain: EADIYQTPRYLVIGTGKKITLECSQTMGHDKMYWYQQDPGMELHLIHYSYGVNSTEKGDLSSESTVSRIRTEHFPLTLESARPSHTSQYLCASSETDGGNTEAFFGQGTRLTVV.